These 29 T cell receptor beta chains were sequenced from one sample in a study of regulatory T cells. These TCRs' antigens remain unknown. Study outcomes and limitations: In CD3G-deficient patients, conventional CD4+ T cells were enriched for hydrophobic CDR3 residues at positions 6 and 7.

The PCR used 52 TRBV and 13 TRBJ primers. Clones were sequenced by immunoSEQ multiplex PCR, and TCRdb holds only the in-frame ones, with some missing. The sample contains nearly 30,000 clones, 80% to 95% of which appear only once. Sequenced sample: conventional CD4+ T cells sorted from blood. These TCRs come from a person aged 18-29 years with CD3G deficiency.

A single count supports this clone. V usage is TRBV5-5 and J usage is TRBJ1-1, with D perhaps matching TRBD1 (6 bases). Trimming pared 4 bases from V and 0 bases from J, leaving 10 bases between. Germline V gene lookup returns CDR1 SGHKS and CDR2 YYEKEE (reference sequence). The CDR3 runs 14 residues. The CDR3 bases are TGTGCCAGCAGCAGCGACAGGCTGAACACTGAAGCTTTCTTT. It yields the protein CASSSDRLNTEAFF.

Here the CDR3 DNA reads TGTGCCAGCAGTCCCAGGGACCCCTACGAGCAGTACTTC. Its protein is CASSPRDPYEQYF. This rearrangement joins TRBV28 to TRBJ2-7; D may match TRBD1 or TRBD2 (5 bases each). The CDR3 has 13 amino acids. V was shortened by 5 bases and J by 2 bases, with 10 bases between the two germline ends. In germline, CDR1 is MDHEN, CDR2 SYDVKM.

The chain has TRBV5-1 and TRBJ2-2; 7 nucleotides agree with TRBD2. Unmatched junction bases numbered 6, after V lost 1 base and J lost 0 bases. The germline gives CDR1 SGHRS, CDR2 YFSETQ. This CDR3 comprises 17 residues. The chain's CDR3 is CASSLLGGSANTGELFF. CDR3 nucleotide sequence: TGCGCCAGCAGCTTGTTGGGCGGGAGCGCGAACACCGGGGAGCTGTTTTTT.

This clone was detected a few times. V gene TRBV6-5 combines with J gene TRBJ2-7; 9 nucleotides line up with TRBD1. This CDR3 has 13 residues. In germline, CDR1 is MNHEY, CDR2 SVGAGI. V trimming: 3 bases; J trimming: 6 bases; junction bases outside the gene matches: 3. The CDR3 protein is CASSYMTGGEQYV. CDR3 DNA: TGTGCCAGCAGTTATATGACAGGGGGCGAGCAGTACGTC.

This chain uses TRBV11-3 with TRBJ2-7; TRBD2 agrees at 10 bases. This CDR3 spans 16 amino acids. Looked up from germline, CDR1 is SGHNT and CDR2 is YENEEA. V trimming: 6 bases; J trimming: 3 bases; junction bases outside the gene matches: 11. CDR3 sequence reads: CASRLSGRGRLYEQYV. DNA of the CDR3: TGTGCCAGCAGATTGAGCGGGAGGGGGCGGCTCTACGAGCAGTACGTC.

This clone has a single count. The chain couples TRBV6-4 to TRBJ2-3; D is unresolved. The CDR3 consists of 14 residues. Trimming cost V 3 bases and J 5 bases, with 12 bases left between them. Germline assignment: CDR1 MRHNA and CDR2 SNTAGT. In DNA, the CDR3 is TGTGCCAGCAGTGAAGGCAGGATCGTAGATACGCAGTATTTT. Amino acids: CASSEGRIVDTQYF.

The genes are TRBV7-8 and TRBJ2-1; the D gene is possibly TRBD2 (5 bases). Germline V CDR1 and CDR2: SGHVS, FQNEAQ. The CDR3 extends over 15 amino acids. The V end lost 2 bases, the J end lost 6 bases, and 14 bases lay between the germline ends. The DNA for the CDR3 is TGTGCCAGCAGCTTACGGGCTTTGGGGAGCAATGAGCAGTTCTTC. This codes for CASSLRALGSNEQFF. The entire variable domain, with the rest obtained from reference TRBV7-8 and TRBJ2-1, is as follows: GAGVSQSPRYKVAKRGQDVALRCDPISGHVSLFWYQQALGQGPEFLTYFQNEAQLDKSGLPSDRFFAERPEGSVSTLKIQRTQQEDSAVYLCASSLRALGSNEQFFGPGTRLTVL.

V is TRBV10-3 and J is TRBJ2-1; the D gene is possibly TRBD2 (5 bases). With 0 bases removed from V and 3 bases from J, the gap between germline ends came to 12 bases. Germline CDR1 reads ENHRY; CDR2 reads SYGVKD. The CDR3 is 16 amino acids. The CDR3 reads CAISESRLLVYNEQFF. The DNA for the CDR3 is TGTGCCATCAGTGAGTCCAGACTACTGGTCTACAATGAGCAGTTCTTC.

The chain employs TRBV5-1 and TRBJ2-2, with D tentatively TRBD1 (5 bases). CDR1 SGHRS and CDR2 YFSETQ come from the germline V gene. CDR3 size: 15 residues. Trimming removed 2 bases at V and 0 bases at J, with 8 bases between. The CDR3 sequence is CASSFQGSNTGELFF. In DNA form, the CDR3 reads TGCGCCAGCAGCTTTCAGGGTTCGAACACCGGGGAGCTGTTTTTT.

The chain links TRBV28 to TRBJ2-7, with D uncertain. The germline V gene has CDR1 MDHEN and CDR2 SYDVKM. V was trimmed by 8 bases and J by 2 bases, leaving 10 bases between them. The CDR3 runs 12 residues. The CDR3 DNA sequence: TGTGCCAGCGGTCCAGGTCCCTACGAGCAGTACTTC. Translating it yields CASGPGPYEQYF.

The chain uses TRBV28 and TRBJ1-4, with TRBD1 matching over 10 bases. V dropped 7 bases and J dropped 8; count of bases not matched to a gene: 7. CDR3 length: 14 residues. Germline CDR1 reads MDHEN; CDR2 reads SYDVKM. As DNA, the CDR3 is TGTGCCAGCACCCGGGACAGGGGAACGGAAAAACTGTTTTTT. The encoded protein is CASTRDRGTEKLFF.

The CDR3 DNA is TGTGCCAGCAGTTACGAGGAGTGGGGTGAGCAGTTCTTC. It translates to CASSYEEWGEQFF. The rearrangement uses TRBV6-6 and TRBJ2-1; D gene uncertain. Trimming took off 2 bases at V and 9 bases at J, with 11 bases between the two ends. This CDR3 has 13 amino acids. The germline gives CDR1 MNHNY, CDR2 SVGAGI (reference sequence).

V gene TRBV5-1 combines with J gene TRBJ2-3; 11 bases align to TRBD2. The V gene end was trimmed by 7 bases and the J gene end by 2 bases; junction bases not matched to a gene: 3. CDR3 length equals 14 residues. The germline gives CDR1 SGHRS, CDR2 YFSETQ. The CDR3 DNA reads as TGCGCCAGCTCGACTAGCGGGGACACAGATACGCAGTATTTT. This sequence encodes CASSTSGDTDTQYF.

The chain combines TRBV10-3 with TRBJ2-5; 13 bases match TRBD2. Germline V gene data show CDR1 as ENHRY and CDR2 as SYGVKD. This CDR3 comprises 16 residues. V lost 3 bases and J lost 1; bases outside the gene matches: 2. The CDR3: CAISEGLAGVQETQYF. The CDR3 DNA is TGTGCCATCAGTGAAGGACTAGCGGGGGTCCAAGAGACCCAGTACTTC.

J is TRBJ2-3 and V is TRBV10-1; D call uncertain. Germline values: CDR1 WNHNN, CDR2 SYGVQD (reference sequence). CDR3 length: 13 amino acids. With 1 base removed from V and 1 base from J, the gap between germline ends came to 3 bases. The CDR3 here is CASSELGTDTQYF. In nucleotides, the CDR3 is TGCGCCAGCAGTGAGTTGGGCACAGATACGCAGTATTTT.

This clone occurred a few times. The chain combines TRBV6-1 with TRBJ1-1; D is unclear. V lost 5 bases, J lost 0 bases, and 4 bases lay in between. The CDR3 is 12 residues long. Germline V gene data show CDR1 as MNHNS and CDR2 as SASEGT. The CDR3 DNA follows: TGTGCCAGCAGTAGGGTGAACACTGAAGCTTTCTTT. Its protein product is CASSRVNTEAFF.

This chain connects TRBV7-2 to TRBJ2-2, with a weak D call TRBD1 (5 bases). CDR1 SGHTA and CDR2 FQGNSA come from the germline V gene. The CDR3 runs to 14 residues. Trimming left V 1 base short and J 8 bases short, with 11 bases between. CDR3 loop: CASSLDARTGELFF. CDR3 DNA sequence: TGTGCCAGCAGCTTAGATGCGAGGACAGGGGAGCTGTTTTTT.

The J gene is TRBJ2-7, the V gene TRBV6-1, with TRBD1 matching over 7 bases. This CDR3 is built from 15 residues. In germline, CDR1 is MNHNS, CDR2 SASEGT. V shed 7 bases, J shed 0 bases, and the junction held 9 bases outside the gene matches. The CDR3 DNA follows: TGTGCCAGCACCCGGACAGGCCAGAGCTCCTACGAGCAGTACTTC. Protein product: CASTRTGQSSYEQYF.

The chain has TRBV6-1 and TRBJ1-2; weak D call: TRBD1 (6 bases). CDR3 size: 14 residues. V lost 3 bases and J 5 bases, leaving 13 bases between the germline ends. CDR1 is MNHNS, CDR2 SASEGT, per germline. The CDR3 sequence is CASSDPRQGYGYTF. In DNA form, the CDR3 reads TGTGCCAGCAGTGACCCCCGGCAGGGGTATGGCTACACCTTC.

The V call is TRBV6-1, the J call TRBJ2-3; maybe TRBD1 (6 bases). This CDR3 has 15 residues. Germline lookup yields CDR1 MNHNS and CDR2 SASEGT. The ends were cut back, 4 bases at V and 8 bases at J, with 19 bases in the middle. DNA for the CDR3: TGTGCCAGCAGTGCTGCTACGATTAGGGGGTCTACGCAGTATTTT. Translating gives CASSAATIRGSTQYF.

This rearrangement joins TRBV12-2 to TRBJ2-5; TRBD2 is the table's D call and was not checked against the DNA. TRBV12-2 is an annotated pseudogene. This CDR3 is 18 amino acids long. CDR3 in amino acids: CASRLRTSGDQHQETQYF. CDR3 DNA: TGTGCAAGTCGCCTCAGGACTAGCGGGGACCAACATCAAGAGACCCAGTACTTC.

The chain has TRBV6-6 and TRBJ2-1; 7 nucleotides line up with TRBD2. The CDR3 extends over 14 amino acids. Germline loops: CDR1 MNHNY, CDR2 SVGAGI (reference sequence). With V trimmed by 4 bases and J by 8 bases, 8 bases remained unmatched. The CDR3 region is CASSSWGGKDEQFF. The CDR3, as DNA: TGTGCCAGCAGTTCTTGGGGAGGGAAGGATGAGCAGTTCTTC.

This clone was counted a single time. At one end the junction does not follow the germline gene, possibly because of a read error. The chain recombines TRBV6-5 with TRBJ2-7, with D possibly being TRBD2 (6 bases). This CDR3 contains 14 residues. The V gene's germline CDR1 is MNHEY and CDR2 SVGAGI. CDR3 sequence reads: CASTYMRGGYEQYF. Written as DNA, the CDR3 is TGTGCCAGCACTTACATGCGTGGAGGGTACGAGCAGTACTTC.

The J gene is TRBJ1-2, the V gene TRBV6-1; 7 bases align to TRBD1. After removal of 4 bases from V and 5 bases from J, the junction contained 13 bases not matched to a gene. The CDR3 runs to 16 residues. Per germline, CDR1 MNHNS and CDR2 SASEGT. The CDR3 nucleotides read TGTGCCAGCAGTGGAGCTAGCAGGACAGGAGAATATGGCTACACCTTC. Its translation: CASSGASRTGEYGYTF.

The V and J genes are TRBV9 and TRBJ2-2, with 8 bases matching TRBD1. With V trimmed by 0 bases and J by 5 bases, 9 bases remained unmatched. CDR3 size: 17 residues. The germline gives CDR1 SGDLS, CDR2 YYNGEE. CDR3 amino acids: CASSVGTGRLGTGELFF. CDR3 DNA sequence: TGTGCCAGCAGCGTAGGGACAGGGAGGTTAGGGACCGGGGAGCTGTTTTTT.

This sequence joins TRBV6-1 and TRBJ2-3, with unresolved D. V was shortened by 6 bases and J by 8 bases, with 9 bases between the two germline ends. This CDR3 region has 11 residues. The V gene's germline CDR1 is MNHNS and CDR2 SASEGT. CDR3 in amino acids: CASSVATTQYF. CDR3 nucleotides: TGTGCCAGCAGCGTGGCTACTACGCAGTATTTT.

This clone was found once. The rearrangement links TRBV19 to TRBJ2-2; TRBD2 matches at 7 bases. The length of the CDR3 is 15 residues. Germline V lookup: CDR1 LNHDA, CDR2 SQIVND (reference sequence). Unmatched junction bases numbered 7, after V lost 6 bases and J lost 3 bases. The CDR3 loop is CASSRGGADTGELFF. The CDR3 region has the DNA TGTGCCAGTAGCCGGGGAGGGGCTGACACCGGGGAGCTGTTTTTT.

The J gene is TRBJ1-2, the V gene TRBV7-2; no definite D call. The CDR3 is 14 amino acids. In germline, CDR1 is SGHTA, CDR2 FQGNSA. The V and J ends lost 2 bases and 8 bases respectively, with 15 bases between them. CDR3 DNA sequence: TGTGCCAGCAGCTTACCGTTTGGGGATAGGGGCTACACCTTC. Protein product: CASSLPFGDRGYTF. Together with reference TRBV7-2 and TRBJ1-2, the CDR3 gives the full variable domain: GAGVSQSPSNKVTEKGKDVELRCDPISGHTALYWYRQSLGQGLEFLIYFQGNSAPDKSGLPSDRFSAERTGGSVSTLTIQRTQQEDSAVYLCASSLPFGDRGYTFGSGTRLTVV.

The chain recombines TRBV2 with TRBJ2-7; a possible D gene is TRBD1 (6 bases). This CDR3 is built from 13 residues. Germline-derived CDR1 and CDR2 are SNHLY and FYNNEI. V gave up 2 bases and J gave up 4 bases, with 9 bases separating them. This CDR3 is CASSENREYEQYF. In nucleotides, the CDR3 is TGTGCCAGCAGTGAAAACAGGGAATACGAGCAGTACTTC.